Listed here are 21 T cell receptor beta chains from one sample, sequenced in a study of blood T cell repertoires in COVID-19. The assay was immunoSEQ multiplex PCR, and TCRdb's table has in-frame clones only and misses some. The data hold a few hundred thousand clones, with around 85% observed a single time. Specimen: peripheral blood. These receptors came from a woman in her 70s with acute or convalescent COVID-19.

The chain joins TRBV5-1 to TRBJ1-1; perhaps TRBD1 as D (6 bases). Trimming took 0 bases from V and 4 from J, leaving 13 bases between them. CDR3 length equals 15 residues. Germline V lookup: CDR1 SGHRS, CDR2 YFSETQ. The CDR3 region has the DNA TGCGCCAGCAGCTTGGAGTTGGGGGCGGGCACTGAAGCTTTCTTT. Translated, it gives CASSLELGAGTEAFF. Complete variable domain (other parts from reference TRBV5-1 and TRBJ1-1): KAGVTQTPRYLIKTRGQQVTLSCSPISGHRSVSWYQQTPGQGLQFLFEYFSETQRNKGNFPGRFSGRQFSNSRSEMNVSTLELGDSALYLCASSLELGAGTEAFFGQGTRLTVV.

This clone has a handful of counts. This chain joins TRBV2 and TRBJ1-1; no clear D gene. The V end was cut by 7 bases, the J end by 4 bases, with 19 bases between. The CDR3 is 15 residues long. CDR1 is SNHLY and CDR2 is FYNNEI in the germline V gene. The CDR3, as DNA: TGTGCCAGCAAAATACCAGGACCTCGGGGCACTGAAGCTTTCTTT. Translating gives CASKIPGPRGTEAFF.

This chain joins TRBV6-5 and TRBJ1-2; TRBD1 matches 11 bases. From germline, CDR1 is MNHEY and CDR2 SVGAGI. V was clipped by 6 bases and J by 4 bases; unmatched bases: 7. The CDR3 runs to 15 residues. The CDR3 is CASSGQGALLYGYTF. As DNA, the CDR3 is TGTGCCAGCAGCGGACAGGGGGCTCTACTCTATGGCTACACCTTC.

Ten or more counts support this clone. The V gene is TRBV19, the J gene TRBJ2-1, with TRBD2 identical over 7 bases. Per germline, CDR1 LNHDA and CDR2 SQIVND (reference sequence). J gave up 3 bases and V 5 bases, and 4 bases lay outside the gene matches. The CDR3 is made up of 14 amino acids. The CDR3 nucleotides read TGTGCCAGTAGTCTCGGACTAGACTACAATGAGCAGTTCTTC. This encodes CASSLGLDYNEQFF.

This chain joins TRBV4-2 and TRBJ2-3, with D tentatively TRBD2 (6 bases). CDR3 length equals 15 residues. V lost 7 bases, J lost 2 bases, and 16 bases lay in between. CDR1 and CDR2 from the germline V gene are LGHNA and YNFKEQ. The CDR3 protein is CASKKGTHYTDTQYF. DNA for the CDR3: TGTGCCAGCAAGAAAGGGACTCACTACACAGATACGCAGTATTTT.

The rearrangement links TRBV2 to TRBJ1-5, with D uncertain. The CDR3 length is 14 residues. Trimming took off 7 bases at V and 2 bases at J, with 12 bases between the two ends. CDR1 is SNHLY, CDR2 FYNNEI, per germline. The CDR3 spells CASNGVGGNQPQHF. The CDR3 DNA reads as TGTGCCAGCAACGGGGTTGGGGGCAATCAGCCCCAGCATTTT.

This clone was recorded a few times. This chain joins TRBV5-6 and TRBJ1-2, with D perhaps TRBD1 (5 bases). The CDR3 loop spans 17 amino acids. V lost 0 bases, J lost 5 bases, and 20 bases lay in between. Germline CDR1 is SGHDT and CDR2 is YYEEEE. The CDR3 reads CASSLGPTGGSLYGYTF. The CDR3 nucleotides read TGTGCCAGCAGCTTGGGGCCGACCGGGGGAAGCCTTTATGGCTACACCTTC.

The V gene is TRBV28, the J gene TRBJ1-2, with D possibly being TRBD1 (5 bases). The CDR3 runs 15 residues. V shed 4 bases and J shed 8 bases, with 20 bases lying between them. Germline lookup yields CDR1 MDHEN and CDR2 SYDVKM. CDR3 sequence (DNA): TGTGCCAGCAGTTCAAACTCTCAGGGCCCTCGGGGCTACACCTTC. Translated: CASSSNSQGPRGYTF.

The chain joins TRBV7-6 to TRBJ2-2; weak D call: TRBD1 (5 bases). Trimming removed 1 base from V and 8 bases from J, with 14 bases in between. Germline V gene data show CDR1 as SGHVS and CDR2 as FNYEAQ. This CDR3 is built from 15 residues. The CDR3 loop is CASSLGNTRVGELFF. The CDR3 bases are TGTGCCAGCAGCTTAGGGAATACCAGGGTAGGGGAGCTGTTTTTT.

The chain has TRBV5-1 and TRBJ2-1, with unresolved D. This CDR3 is 12 amino acids long. Trimming left V 4 bases short and J 8 bases short, with 10 bases between. CDR1 SGHRS and CDR2 YFSETQ come from the germline V gene. In DNA form, the CDR3 reads TGCGCCAGCAGCGTCCTGAGAGATGAGCAGTTCTTC. Amino acid sequence: CASSVLRDEQFF.

The J gene is TRBJ1-2, the V gene TRBV10-1; 7 nucleotides agree with TRBD1. With 0 bases clipped from V and 4 bases from J, the junction kept 5 bases outside the gene matches. CDR3 size: 15 residues. CDR1 and CDR2 (germline): WNHNN, SYGVQD (reference sequence). The CDR3 region is CASSESKGAGYGYTF. The CDR3 DNA sequence: TGCGCCAGCAGTGAGTCGAAGGGGGCGGGCTATGGCTACACCTTC.

V usage is TRBV15 and J usage is TRBJ1-4; D possibly corresponds to TRBD1 (6 bases). The length of the CDR3 is 15 residues. Deletions cut 10 bases from V and 5 bases from J, with 20 bases between. Germline V gives CDR1 LNHNV, CDR2 YYDKDF (reference sequence). CDR3 sequence (DNA): TGTGCCATCAAGCTATCGAGGGGGTTGAATGAAAAACTGTTTTTT. Encoded protein: CAIKLSRGLNEKLFF.

This clone occurred a few times. This chain joins TRBV6-5 and TRBJ1-5; D is perhaps TRBD1 (6 bases). The germline CDR1 and CDR2 sequences are MNHEY and SVGAGI. There are 12 residues in the CDR3. V shed 8 bases and J shed 4 bases, with 9 bases lying between them. The CDR3 DNA is TGTGCCAGCGGGGGCGCGAATCAGCCCCAGCATTTT. Translating gives CASGGANQPQHF.

This chain joins TRBV27 and TRBJ1-1, with TRBD1 identical over 7 bases. The V and J ends lost 10 bases and 0 bases, in that order; junction bases with no gene match: 11. The germline V gene has CDR1 MNHEY and CDR2 SMNVEV (reference sequence). The CDR3 has 15 residues. The CDR3 is CATSRGATLNTEAFF. Here the CDR3 DNA reads TGTGCCACCTCCAGGGGGGCGACTCTGAACACTGAAGCTTTCTTT.

The CDR3 region is CASSSQGASYGYTF. The CDR3 bases are TGTGCCAGCAGCTCCCAGGGGGCCAGCTATGGCTACACCTTC. The chain employs TRBV11-2 and TRBJ1-2; 8 bases align to TRBD1. Germline CDR1 reads SGHAT; CDR2 reads FQNNGV. J lost 4 bases, V lost 4 bases, and 5 bases had no gene match. This CDR3 is built from 14 residues.

The chain uses TRBV10-3 and TRBJ2-7; a weak D match, TRBD1 (6 bases). The V and J ends lost 6 bases and 1 base respectively, with 13 bases between them. CDR1 is ENHRY, CDR2 SYGVKD, per germline. The CDR3 runs 14 residues. CDR3 nucleotides: TGTGCCATCAGCTACCACAGGGATTCCTACGAGCAGTACTTC. This sequence encodes CAISYHRDSYEQYF.

V is TRBV25-1 and J is TRBJ1-4; 9 nucleotides agree with TRBD1. Per the germline V gene, CDR1 is MGHDK and CDR2 is SYGVNS. Trimming took 3 bases from V and 8 from J; bases not matched to a gene: 1. CDR3 length: 13 residues. CDR3 loop: CASSDTGGEKLFF. The CDR3 DNA reads as TGTGCCAGCAGTGACACAGGGGGCGAAAAACTGTTTTTT.

The genes are TRBV7-2 and TRBJ2-1; 9 bases are a match to TRBD2. V lost 5 bases, J lost 7 bases, and 9 bases stayed unmatched. CDR1 is SGHTA, CDR2 FQGNSA, per germline. The length of the CDR3 is 15 residues. CDR3 sequence reads: CASSPGGGAVNEQFF. For the CDR3, the DNA is TGTGCCAGCAGCCCCGGCGGGGGGGCTGTGAATGAGCAGTTCTTC. Based on the CDR3 plus reference TRBV7-2 and TRBJ2-1, the full variable domain is GAGVSQSPSNKVTEKGKDVELRCDPISGHTALYWYRQSLGQGLEFLIYFQGNSAPDKSGLPSDRFSAERTGGSVSTLTIQRTQQEDSAVYLCASSPGGGAVNEQFFGPGTRLTVL.

The chain links TRBV4-1 to TRBJ1-4; 7 bases match TRBD1. V lost 1 base and J lost 6; bases outside the gene matches: 14. CDR1 and CDR2 from the germline V gene are MGHRA and YSYEKL. This CDR3 has 18 amino acids. CDR3 region: CASSQVYTLDRLDEKLFF. CDR3 coding DNA: TGCGCCAGCAGCCAAGTGTACACCCTGGACAGGTTGGATGAAAAACTGTTTTTT.

CDR3 sequence: CASNGGGGTGELFF. The CDR3 DNA follows: TGTGCCAGCAATGGCGGGGGGGGGACCGGGGAGCTGTTTTTT. The J gene is TRBJ2-2, the V gene TRBV6-5; 9 bases line up with TRBD2. The CDR3 has 14 amino acids. The ends lost 7 bases at V and 5 bases at J; junction bases unmatched: 5. The germline CDR1 and CDR2 sequences are MNHEY and SVGAGI.

The rearrangement uses TRBV3-1 (or the pseudogene TRBV3-2) and TRBJ2-5; 9 bases are shared with TRBD2. The CDR3 runs to 17 residues. J gave up 5 bases and V 1 base, and 11 bases lay outside the gene matches. Germline V gene lookup returns CDR1 LGHDT and CDR2 YNNKEL (reference sequence). DNA of the CDR3: TGTGCCAGCAGCCAAGGAGCGGGCGGGGGGGCCCCGGAGACCCAGTACTTC. This sequence encodes CASSQGAGGGAPETQYF.